This T cell receptor beta chain was retrieved from a study of blood T cell repertoires in COVID-19. Study summary: COVID-19 samples collected from the United States, Italy and Spain covered acute and convalescent phases. PBMCs, B-cell-depleted T cells, or T cells were the source of the cDNA or gDNA that made up the material.

In the original workflow: Estimates of nucleated cell counts were drawn from the amplification of reference gene primers. The repertoire was sequenced with immunoSEQ multiplex PCR; TCRdb's copy has only in-frame clones and lacks some. V, J and clone size are taken as reported in that table, and D and trimming were inferred from the DNA itself. The table records about 130,000 clones, roughly 79% of them present only once. The germline V gene has CDR1 LNHNV and CDR2 YYDKDF (reference sequence). The V segment lost 1 base and the J segment 6 bases; nucleotides outside the gene matches: 5. CDR3 size: 15 residues.

This clonotype was obtained from a man older than 75 with acute or convalescent COVID-19. Sequences were obtained from peripheral blood. The J gene is TRBJ1-1, the V gene TRBV15; 10 positions agree with TRBD1. The CDR3 spells CATSRAPDRGPEAFF. CDR3 in DNA: TGTGCCACCAGCAGAGCCCCCGACAGGGGGCCTGAAGCTTTCTTT.